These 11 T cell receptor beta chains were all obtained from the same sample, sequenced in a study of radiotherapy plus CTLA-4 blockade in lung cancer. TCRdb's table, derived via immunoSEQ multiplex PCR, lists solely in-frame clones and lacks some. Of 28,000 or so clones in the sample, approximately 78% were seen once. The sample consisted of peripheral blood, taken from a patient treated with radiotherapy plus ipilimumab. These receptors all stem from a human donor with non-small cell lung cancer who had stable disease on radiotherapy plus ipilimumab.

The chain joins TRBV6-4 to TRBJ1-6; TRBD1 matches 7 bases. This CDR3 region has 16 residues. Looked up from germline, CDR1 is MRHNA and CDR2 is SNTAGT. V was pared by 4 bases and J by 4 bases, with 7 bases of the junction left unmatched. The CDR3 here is CASSVQGGAYNSPLHF. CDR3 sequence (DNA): TGTGCCAGCAGTGTCCAAGGGGGCGCGTATAATTCACCCCTCCACTTT.

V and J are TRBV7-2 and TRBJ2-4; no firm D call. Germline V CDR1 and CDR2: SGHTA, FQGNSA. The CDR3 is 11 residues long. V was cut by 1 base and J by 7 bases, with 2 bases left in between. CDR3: CASSLGNIQYF. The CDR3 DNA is TGTGCCAGCAGCTTAGGGAACATTCAGTACTTC.

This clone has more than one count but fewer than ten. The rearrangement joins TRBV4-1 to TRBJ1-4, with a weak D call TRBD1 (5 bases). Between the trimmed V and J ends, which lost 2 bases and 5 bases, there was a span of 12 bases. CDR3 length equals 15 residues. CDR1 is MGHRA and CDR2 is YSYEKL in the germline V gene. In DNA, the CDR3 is TGCGCCAGCAGCCAACCAGGGAGTGGGAATGAAAAACTGTTTTTT. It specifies CASSQPGSGNEKLFF.

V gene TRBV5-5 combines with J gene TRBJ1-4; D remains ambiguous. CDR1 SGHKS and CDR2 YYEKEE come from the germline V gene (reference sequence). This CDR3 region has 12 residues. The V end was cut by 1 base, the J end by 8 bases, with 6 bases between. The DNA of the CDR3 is TGTGCCAGCAGCTTGACGGCCGAAAAACTGTTTTTT. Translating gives CASSLTAEKLFF.

The CDR3 here is CASSQELSNSPLHF. The CDR3 DNA is TGTGCCAGCAGCCAAGAACTCTCAAATTCACCCCTCCACTTT. The chain combines TRBV14 with TRBJ1-6; D gene uncertain. From germline, CDR1 is SGHDN and CDR2 FVKESK. The CDR3 spans 14 residues. Trimming left V 0 bases short and J 7 bases short, with 7 bases between.

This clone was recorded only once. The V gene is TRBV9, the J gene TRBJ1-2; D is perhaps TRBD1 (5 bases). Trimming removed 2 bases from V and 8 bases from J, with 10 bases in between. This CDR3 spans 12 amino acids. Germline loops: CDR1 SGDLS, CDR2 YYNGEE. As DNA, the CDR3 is TGTGCCAGCAGCGTTGTAGAGGGGGGCTACACCTTC. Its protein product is CASSVVEGGYTF. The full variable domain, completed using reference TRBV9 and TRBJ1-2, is DSGVTQTPKHLITATGQRVTLRCSPRSGDLSVYWYQQSLDQGLQFLIQYYNGEERAKGNILERFSAQQFPDLHSELNLSSLELGDSALYFCASSVVEGGYTFGSGTRLTVV.

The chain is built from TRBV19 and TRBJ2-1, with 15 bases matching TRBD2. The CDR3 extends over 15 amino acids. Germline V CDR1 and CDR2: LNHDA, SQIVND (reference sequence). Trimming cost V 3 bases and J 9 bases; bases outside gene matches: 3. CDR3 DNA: TGTGCCAGTAGTATTGGACTAGCGGGGGGGTTTGAGCAGTTCTTC. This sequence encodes CASSIGLAGGFEQFF.

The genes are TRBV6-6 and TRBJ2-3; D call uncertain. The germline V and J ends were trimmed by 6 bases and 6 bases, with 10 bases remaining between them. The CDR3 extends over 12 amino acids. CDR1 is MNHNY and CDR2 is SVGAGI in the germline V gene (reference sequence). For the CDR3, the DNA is TGTGCCAGCAGCCCACCGGCGGATACGCAGTATTTT. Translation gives CASSPPADTQYF.

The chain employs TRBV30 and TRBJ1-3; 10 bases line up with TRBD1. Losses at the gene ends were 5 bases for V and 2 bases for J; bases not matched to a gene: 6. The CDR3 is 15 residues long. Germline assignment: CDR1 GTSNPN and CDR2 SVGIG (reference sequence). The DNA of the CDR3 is TGTGCCTGGGCTACCGGGACAGGGGCTGGAAACACCATATATTTT. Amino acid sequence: CAWATGTGAGNTIYF.

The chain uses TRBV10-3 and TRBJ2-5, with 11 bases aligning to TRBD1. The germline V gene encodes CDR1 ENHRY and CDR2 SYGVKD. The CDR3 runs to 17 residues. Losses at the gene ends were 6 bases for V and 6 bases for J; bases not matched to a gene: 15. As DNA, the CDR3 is TGTGCCATCAGCGCCGGGACAGGGGGGAGGGGGGCCCAGACCCAGTACTTC. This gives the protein CAISAGTGGRGAQTQYF.

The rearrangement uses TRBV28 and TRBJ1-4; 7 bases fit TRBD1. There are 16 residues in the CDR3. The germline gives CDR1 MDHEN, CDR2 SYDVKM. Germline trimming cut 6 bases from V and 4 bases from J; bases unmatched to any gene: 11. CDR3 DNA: TGTGCCAGCAGCCAGGGACAGCCGGGGCGTAATGAAAAACTGTTTTTT. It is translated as CASSQGQPGRNEKLFF.